This TCR beta chain was retrieved from a study of tumor and adjacent non-tumor tissue in lung cancer. Details on this clonotype: This clone may be a read error of a much larger clone one base away.

Three rounds of nested PCR, following a modified ARM-PCR protocol, produced the TCRbeta library. TCRdb passed the multiplex PCR reads through MiXCR, listing each CDR3 protein once. The table has approximately 120,000 distinct CDR3 sequences, more than 60% seen once. RNA was extracted from bulk tissue without any cell sorting. The germline CDR1 and CDR2 sequences are SGHDT and YYEEEE. The CDR3 loop spans 15 amino acids. The sample was lung tumor tissue. J is TRBJ2-1 and V is TRBV5-6; 10 bases align to TRBD1. The receptor's source is a woman in her fifties or sixties with non-small cell lung cancer. The CDR3 nucleotides read TGTGCCTGCAGCTTGACAGGGGGCGCGTACAATGAGCAGTTCTTC. It yields the protein CACSLTGGAYNEQFF.